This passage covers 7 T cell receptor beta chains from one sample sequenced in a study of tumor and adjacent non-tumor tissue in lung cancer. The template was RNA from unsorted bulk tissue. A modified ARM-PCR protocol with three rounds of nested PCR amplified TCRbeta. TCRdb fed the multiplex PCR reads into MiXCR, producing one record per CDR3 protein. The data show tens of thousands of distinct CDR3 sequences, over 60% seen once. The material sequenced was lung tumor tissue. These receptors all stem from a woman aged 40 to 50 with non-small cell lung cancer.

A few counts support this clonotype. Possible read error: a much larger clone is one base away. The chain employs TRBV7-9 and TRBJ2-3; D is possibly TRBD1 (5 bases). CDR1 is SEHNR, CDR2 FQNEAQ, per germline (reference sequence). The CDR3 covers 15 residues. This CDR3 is CTSSRTVGDTDTQYF. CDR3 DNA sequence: TGTACCAGCAGCCGGACCGTAGGGGATACAGATACGCAGTATTTT.

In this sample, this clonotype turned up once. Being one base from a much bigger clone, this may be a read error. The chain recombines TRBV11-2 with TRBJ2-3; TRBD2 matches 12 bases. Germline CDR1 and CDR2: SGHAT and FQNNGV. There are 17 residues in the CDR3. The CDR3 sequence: CASCFSLAGGSTDTQCF. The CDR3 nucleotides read TGTGCCAGCTGCTTTTCACTAGCGGGGGGCTCCACAGATACGCAGTGTTTT. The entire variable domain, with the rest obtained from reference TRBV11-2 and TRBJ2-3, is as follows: EAGVAQSPRYKIIEKRQSVAFWCNPISGHATLYWYQQILGQGPKLLIQFQNNGVVDDSQLPKDRFSAERLKGVDSTLKIQPAKLEDSAVYLCASCFSLAGGSTDTQCFGPGTRLTVL.

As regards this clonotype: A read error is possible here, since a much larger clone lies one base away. The CDR3 nucleotides are TGTGCCAGCAGTCGATATCTCGGGACAAACCAACGCTCTGGGGCCAACGTCCTGACTTTC. This codes for CASSRYLGTNQRSGANVLTF. This sequence joins TRBV7-9 and TRBJ2-6; weak D call: TRBD1 (6 bases). Between the trimmed V and J ends, which lost 6 bases and 0 bases, there was a span of 24 bases. The CDR3 sequence is 20 residues long. Germline-derived CDR1 and CDR2 are SEHNR and FQNEAQ (reference sequence).

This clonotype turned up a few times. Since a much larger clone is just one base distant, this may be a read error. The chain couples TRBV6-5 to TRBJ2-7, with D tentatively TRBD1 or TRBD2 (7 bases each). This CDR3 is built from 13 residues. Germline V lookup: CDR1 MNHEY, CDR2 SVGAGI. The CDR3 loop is CTSTAGGDYEQYF. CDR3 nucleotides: TGTACCAGCACTGCAGGGGGGGACTACGAGCAGTACTTC.

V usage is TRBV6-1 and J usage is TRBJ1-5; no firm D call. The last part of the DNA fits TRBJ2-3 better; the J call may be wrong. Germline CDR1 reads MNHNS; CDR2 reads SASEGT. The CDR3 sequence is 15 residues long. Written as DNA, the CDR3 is TGTGCCAGCAGTGAAGCACCTGGTGACAATCAGTCCCAGTATTTT. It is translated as CASSEAPGDNQSQYF.

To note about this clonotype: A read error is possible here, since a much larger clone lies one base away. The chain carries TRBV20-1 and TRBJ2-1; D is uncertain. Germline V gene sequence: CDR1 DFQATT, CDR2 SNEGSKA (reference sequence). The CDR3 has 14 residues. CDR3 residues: CSVRDRTVYNEQFF. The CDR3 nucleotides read TGCAGTGTTAGAGATCGGACGGTTTACAATGAGCAGTTCTTC.

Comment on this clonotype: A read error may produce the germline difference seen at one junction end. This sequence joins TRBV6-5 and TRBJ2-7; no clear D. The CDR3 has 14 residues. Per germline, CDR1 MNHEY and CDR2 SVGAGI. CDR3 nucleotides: TGTGTCAGCAGTTCCGCAAGTAAGGGATACGAGCAGTACTTC. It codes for CVSSSASKGYEQYF.